This T cell receptor beta chain was identified in a study of CD8 T cells in ankylosing spondylitis. General study points: Clones linked to disease were reported to show significant enrichment in matched ankylosing spondylitis synovial fluid. CD8+ by phenotype, disease-linked clones were relatively rare in peripheral blood.

A single record per CDR3 protein comes from TCRdb applying MiXCR to the 5' RACE reads. The table has fewer than 250,000 distinct CDR3 sequences, about 10% seen once; the top ten hold roughly 2.5%. V was pared by 0 bases and J by 9 bases, with 6 bases of the junction left unmatched. This CDR3 has 16 amino acids. Germline CDR1 ENHRY, CDR2 SYGVKD. Details on this clonotype: Antigen specificity is unknown.

The sequence was obtained from a male donor with ankylosing spondylitis or in good health (not recorded which). Sequencing input: blood, either unsorted or a sorted T cell fraction (not recorded which). The chain links TRBV10-3 to TRBJ2-1; 12 nucleotides agree with TRBD2. The CDR3 bases are TGTGCCATCAGTGAGTCCGGGACTAGCGGGCTGGGTGAGCAGTTCTTC. This gives the protein CAISESGTSGLGEQFF.